The source of this T cell receptor (beta chain) is a study of beta chain features in type 1 diabetes (dated by TCRdb to the late 2010s). At the level of the whole study: No differences in mean age, gender distribution, total cell number or subset yield were found between patients and healthy donors. A total of 107,917,701 sorted cells were examined across all samples, and the number of cells per subset was strongly correlated with RNA yield. The study compared the TCRB repertoires of sorted circulating CD4+ T cell subsets in recently diagnosed type 1 diabetes patients with those in matched healthy donors. Naive and central memory subsets were obtained from all 30 or so donors, but regulatory and stem cell-like memory subsets were isolated from only 8 patients and about 8 healthy donors.

All of the isolated RNA was reverse transcribed with the High Capacity cDNA Reverse Transcription Kit, so expressed TCRB transcripts were sequenced. Deep immunoSEQ sequencing was performed on naive, central memory and regulatory T cell samples, with an average of about 3.57 million total reads per sample. Sorted cells were lysed in RLT buffer and RNA was extracted with DNase-treated RNeasy Micro or Mini kits, depending on cell number. Each cell subset was processed separately to prevent cross-contamination, with patient and healthy donor samples processed together. The immunoSEQ multiplex PCR was used to amplify TCRB sequences from cDNA, yielding 87-bp fragments that span the CDR3 region. Sequencing of the amplicons was performed on the Illumina HiSeq platform. As for the authors' bioinformatics: Synthetic template baselines were used to correct PCR bias computationally, reads within Hamming distance 2 were collapsed, and singletons that could not be merged were discarded. Reads were aligned to IMGT to assign V, D and J genes, CDR3 length, and insertions or deletions at six rearrangement sites. Within each subset, clonotype counts were normalized to the number of sorted cells before true diversity and Gini coefficients were calculated with the tcR R package. The overlap coefficient, calculated on TCRB nucleotide sequences, was used to measure repertoire sharing. Out-of-frame TCRB sequences from naive cells were analyzed to stand in for the pre-selection repertoire. As stored in TCRdb, this immuneACCESS dataset retains in-frame rearrangements with V and J assigned. A fraction of the clones does not appear; measured against another copy, unresolved V genes explain less than half of the discrepancy, and the remainder lacks a known reason. The DNA was the basis for D and trimming; V, J and clone size are from that table. For this sample the table gives about 250,000 clones, of which 13% to 15% were detected only once. Of the sample, approximately 0.024% falls within the top ten clones.

V loses 6 bases at its end and J loses 3 bases; junction bases beyond the gene matches: 7. CDR1 and CDR2 are read off the germline V gene as KGHSH and LQKENI. The CDR3 contains 15 residues, cysteine and phenylalanine counted. Kept here is only the CDR3 DNA, which spans 45 bases and is read in frame from base 1. Study-wide findings and limitations: Because cDNA was sequenced instead of genomic DNA, activated cells with high expression could be over-represented, although the groups did not differ in activation or CD3 levels. In all four CD4+ subsets, TCRB CDR3 length was moderately but significantly shorter in type 1 diabetes patients. Patients with type 1 diabetes made fewer insertions and deleted more nucleotides at VDJ recombination sites, implying thymic rearrangement abnormalities. PCR might favor shorter templates, but patient and control samples were amplified and corrected together, so any skew would affect both groups equally. HLA sub-analyses involved small numbers of individuals, so any influence of HLA type on TCRB rearrangement remained unresolved. Naive, central memory and regulatory TCRB repertoires appeared to be more similar among patients than among healthy donors.

Each donor gave one peripheral blood draw, averaging approximately 120 mL, which was collected into heparinised tubes. A BD FACSAria II and a panel including CD45RO, CCR7, CD25, CD127, CD95 and CD27 were used to sort naive, central memory, regulatory and stem cell-like memory CD4+ T cells. A purity above 95% was achieved for all sorted populations. Right away, PBMCs were isolated by Lymphoprep density gradient centrifugation and were stained directly, with no culture step. So that batch effects would be minimized, each experiment stained and sorted samples in pairs, pairing one healthy donor with one patient. About this clone itself: Its cognate antigen has yet to be identified. Base qualities were left out, and no much larger clone turns up one base away. Different DNA sequences within this sample yield the same CDR3.

The source of this sequence is a woman between 40 and 50 years old in good health. The chain couples TRBV18 to TRBJ2-1; 8 bases in the junction line up with TRBD2. Material for sequencing was naive CD4+ T cells from blood. The cell subset or site label on this specimen signifies: true naive CD4+ T cells. This receptor carries the CDR3 CASSPLAGGYNEQFF. The nucleotide sequence is TGTGCCAGCTCTCCCCTGGCGGGGGGCTACAATGAGCAGTTCTTC.